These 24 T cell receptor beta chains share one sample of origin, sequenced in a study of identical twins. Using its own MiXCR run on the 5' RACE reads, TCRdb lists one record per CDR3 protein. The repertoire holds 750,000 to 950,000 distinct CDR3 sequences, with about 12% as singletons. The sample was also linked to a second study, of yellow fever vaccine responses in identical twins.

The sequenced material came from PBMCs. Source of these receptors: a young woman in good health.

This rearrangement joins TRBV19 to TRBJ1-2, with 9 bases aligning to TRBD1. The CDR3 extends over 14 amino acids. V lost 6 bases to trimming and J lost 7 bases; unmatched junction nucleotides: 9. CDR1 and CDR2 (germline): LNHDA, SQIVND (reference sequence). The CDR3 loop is CASRKGQGFVGYTF. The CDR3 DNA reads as TGTGCCAGTAGGAAGGGACAGGGCTTTGTTGGCTACACCTTC.

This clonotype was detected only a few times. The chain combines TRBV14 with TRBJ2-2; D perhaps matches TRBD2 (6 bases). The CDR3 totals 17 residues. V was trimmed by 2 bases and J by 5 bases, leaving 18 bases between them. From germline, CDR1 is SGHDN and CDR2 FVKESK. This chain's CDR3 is CASSQPVPGLQTGELFF. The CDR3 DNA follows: TGTGCCAGCAGCCAACCTGTGCCGGGACTTCAAACCGGGGAGCTGTTTTTT.

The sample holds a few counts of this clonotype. The CDR3 bases are TGTGCCAGCGCGACACCAATGAACACTGAAGCTTTCTTT. Encoded protein: CASATPMNTEAFF. The V call is TRBV25-1, the J call TRBJ1-1; no reliable D call. V was cut by 8 bases and J by 0 bases, with 10 bases left in between. CDR3 length: 13 residues. CDR1 and CDR2 from the germline V gene are MGHDK and SYGVNS.

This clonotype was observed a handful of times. The CDR3 spells CASSQVVFAGGPSSYNEQFF. CDR3 DNA: TGTGCCAGCAGCCAAGTCGTATTTGCGGGGGGACCGAGCTCCTACAATGAGCAGTTCTTC. This chain uses TRBV14 with TRBJ2-1; 8 bases align to TRBD2. The CDR3 length is 20 residues. The V and J ends lost 1 base and 0 bases, in that order; junction bases with no gene match: 14. CDR1 is SGHDN and CDR2 is FVKESK in the germline V gene.

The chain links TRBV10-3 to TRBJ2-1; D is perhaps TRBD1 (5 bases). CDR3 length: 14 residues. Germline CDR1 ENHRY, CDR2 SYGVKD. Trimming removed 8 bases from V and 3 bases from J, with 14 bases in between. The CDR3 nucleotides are TGTGCCATCGGGTCGACAGCCAACTACAATGAGCAGTTCTTC. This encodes CAIGSTANYNEQFF.

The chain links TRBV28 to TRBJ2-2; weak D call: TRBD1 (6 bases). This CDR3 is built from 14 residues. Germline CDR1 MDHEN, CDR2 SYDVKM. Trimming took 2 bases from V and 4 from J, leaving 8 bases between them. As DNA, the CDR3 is TGTGCCAGCAGTTTAAGGGGGACCACCGGGGAGCTGTTTTTT. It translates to CASSLRGTTGELFF.

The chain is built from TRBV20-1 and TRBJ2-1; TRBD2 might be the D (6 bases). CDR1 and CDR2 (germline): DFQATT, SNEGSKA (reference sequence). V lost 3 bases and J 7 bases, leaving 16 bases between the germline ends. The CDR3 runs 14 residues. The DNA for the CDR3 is TGCAGTGCTAGTGTATCGGGAGTGCGAAATGAGCAGTTCTTC. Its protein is CSASVSGVRNEQFF.

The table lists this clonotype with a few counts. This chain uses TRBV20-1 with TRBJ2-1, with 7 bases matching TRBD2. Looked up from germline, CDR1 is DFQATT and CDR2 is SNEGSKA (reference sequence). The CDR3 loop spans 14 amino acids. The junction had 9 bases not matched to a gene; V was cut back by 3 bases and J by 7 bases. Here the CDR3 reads CSARASGGLNEQFF. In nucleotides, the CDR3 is TGCAGTGCTAGGGCTAGCGGAGGCTTAAATGAGCAGTTCTTC.

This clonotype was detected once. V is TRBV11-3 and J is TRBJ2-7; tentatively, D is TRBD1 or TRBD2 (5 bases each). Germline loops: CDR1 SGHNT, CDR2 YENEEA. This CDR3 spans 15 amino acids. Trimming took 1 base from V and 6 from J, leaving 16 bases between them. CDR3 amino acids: CASSLVWTTEGEQYF. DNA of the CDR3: TGTGCCAGCAGCTTAGTTTGGACAACAGAGGGCGAGCAGTACTTC.

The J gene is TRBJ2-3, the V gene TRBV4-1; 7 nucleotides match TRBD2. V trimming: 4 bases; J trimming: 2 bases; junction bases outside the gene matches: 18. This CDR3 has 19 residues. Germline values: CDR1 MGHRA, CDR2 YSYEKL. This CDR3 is CASSRVLFQASGSTDTQYF. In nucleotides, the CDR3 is TGCGCCAGCAGCCGAGTCCTCTTCCAGGCTAGCGGATCCACAGATACGCAGTATTTT.

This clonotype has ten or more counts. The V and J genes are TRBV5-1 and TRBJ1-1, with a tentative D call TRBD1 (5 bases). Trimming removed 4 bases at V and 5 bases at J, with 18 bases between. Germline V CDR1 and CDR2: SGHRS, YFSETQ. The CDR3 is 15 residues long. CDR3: CASSPKQTWGTEAFF. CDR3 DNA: TGCGCCAGCAGCCCGAAACAGACATGGGGGACTGAAGCTTTCTTT. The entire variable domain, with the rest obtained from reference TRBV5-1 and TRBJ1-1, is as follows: KAGVTQTPRYLIKTRGQQVTLSCSPISGHRSVSWYQQTPGQGLQFLFEYFSETQRNKGNFPGRFSGRQFSNSRSEMNVSTLELGDSALYLCASSPKQTWGTEAFFGQGTRLTVV.

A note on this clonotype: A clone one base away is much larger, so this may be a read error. CDR3 loop: CAGSTGPYTDTQYF. The DNA for the CDR3 is TGTGCCGGCAGCACCGGGCCCTACACAGATACGCAGTATTTT. This chain connects TRBV7-2 to TRBJ2-3; the D is unclear. The CDR3 has 14 amino acids. Germline V lookup: CDR1 SGHTA, CDR2 FQGNSA. The full variable domain, completed using reference TRBV7-2 and TRBJ2-3, is GAGVSQSPSNKVTEKGKDVELRCDPISGHTALYWYRQSLGQGLEFLIYFQGNSAPDKSGLPSDRFSAERTGGSVSTLTIQRTQQEDSAVYLCAGSTGPYTDTQYFGPGTRLTVL.

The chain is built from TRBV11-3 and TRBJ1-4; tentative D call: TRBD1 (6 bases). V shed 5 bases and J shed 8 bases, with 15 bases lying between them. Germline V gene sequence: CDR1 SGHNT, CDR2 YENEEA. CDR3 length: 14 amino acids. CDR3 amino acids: CASSAGDNEEKLFF. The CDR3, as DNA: TGTGCCAGCAGCGCAGGGGATAATGAAGAAAAACTGTTTTTT. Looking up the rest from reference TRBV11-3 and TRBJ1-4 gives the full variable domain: EAGVVQSPRYKIIEKKQPVAFWCNPISGHNTLYWYLQNLGQGPELLIRYENEEAVDDSQLPKDRFSAERLKGVDSTLKIQPAELGDSAVYLCASSAGDNEEKLFFGSGTQLSVL.

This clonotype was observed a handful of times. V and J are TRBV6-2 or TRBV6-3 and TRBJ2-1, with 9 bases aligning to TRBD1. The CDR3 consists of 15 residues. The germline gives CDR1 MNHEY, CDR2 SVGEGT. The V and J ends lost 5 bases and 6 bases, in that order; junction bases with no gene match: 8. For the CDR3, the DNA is TGTGCCAGCAGTACCTTACAGGGGGCCGGCAATGAGCAGTTCTTC. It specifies CASSTLQGAGNEQFF.

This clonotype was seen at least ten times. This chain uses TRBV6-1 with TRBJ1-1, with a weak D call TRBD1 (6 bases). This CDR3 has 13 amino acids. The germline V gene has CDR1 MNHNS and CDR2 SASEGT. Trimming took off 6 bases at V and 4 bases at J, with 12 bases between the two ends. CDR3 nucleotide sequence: TGTGCCAGCAGATGGACAGAAGTCACTGAAGCTTTCTTT. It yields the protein CASRWTEVTEAFF.

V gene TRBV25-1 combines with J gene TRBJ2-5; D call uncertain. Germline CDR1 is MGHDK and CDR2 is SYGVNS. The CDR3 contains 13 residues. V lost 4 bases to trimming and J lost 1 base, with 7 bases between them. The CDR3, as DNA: TGTGCCAGCAGTGCGACGCCCCAAGAGACCCAGTACTTC. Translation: CASSATPQETQYF.

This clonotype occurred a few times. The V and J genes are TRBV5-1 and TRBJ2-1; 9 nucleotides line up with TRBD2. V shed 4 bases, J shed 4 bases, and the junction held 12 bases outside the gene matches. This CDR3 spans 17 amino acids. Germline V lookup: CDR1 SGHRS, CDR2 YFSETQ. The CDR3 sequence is CASSPRGSGRQYNEQFF. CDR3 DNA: TGCGCCAGCAGCCCCCGTGGGAGCGGGAGGCAATACAATGAGCAGTTCTTC.

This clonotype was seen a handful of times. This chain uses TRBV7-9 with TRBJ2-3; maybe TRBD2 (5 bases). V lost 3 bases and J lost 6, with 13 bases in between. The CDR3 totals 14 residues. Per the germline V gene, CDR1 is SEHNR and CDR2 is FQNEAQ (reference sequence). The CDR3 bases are TGTGCCAGCAGCTTCTTCAGTAGCGCCGATACGCAGTATTTT. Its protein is CASSFFSSADTQYF.

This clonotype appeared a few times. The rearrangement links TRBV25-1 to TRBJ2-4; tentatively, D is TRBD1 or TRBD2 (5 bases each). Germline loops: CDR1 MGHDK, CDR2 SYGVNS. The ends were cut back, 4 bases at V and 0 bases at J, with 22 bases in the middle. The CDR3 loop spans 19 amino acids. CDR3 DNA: TGTGCCAGCAGTGTAAGGTCGTGCAGAGGGGCCTTAGCCAAAAACATTCAGTACTTC. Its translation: CASSVRSCRGALAKNIQYF.

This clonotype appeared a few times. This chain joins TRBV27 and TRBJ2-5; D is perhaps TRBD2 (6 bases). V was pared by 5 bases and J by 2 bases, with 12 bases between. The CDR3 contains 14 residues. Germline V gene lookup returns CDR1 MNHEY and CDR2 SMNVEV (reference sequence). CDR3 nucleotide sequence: TGTGCCAGCAGTGCGACTAGTCATCAAGAGACCCAGTACTTC. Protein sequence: CASSATSHQETQYF.

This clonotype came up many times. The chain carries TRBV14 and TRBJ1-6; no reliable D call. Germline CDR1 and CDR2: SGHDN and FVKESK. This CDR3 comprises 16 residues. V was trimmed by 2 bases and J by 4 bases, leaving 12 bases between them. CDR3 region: CASSQLQDGYNSPLHF. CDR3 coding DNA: TGTGCCAGCAGCCAACTGCAGGATGGGTATAATTCACCCCTCCACTTT. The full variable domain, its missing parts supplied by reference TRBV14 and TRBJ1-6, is EAGVTQFPSHSVIEKGQTVTLRCDPISGHDNLYWYRRVMGKEIKFLLHFVKESKQDESGMPNNRFLAERTGGTYSTLKVQPAELEDSGVYFCASSQLQDGYNSPLHFGNGTRLTVT.

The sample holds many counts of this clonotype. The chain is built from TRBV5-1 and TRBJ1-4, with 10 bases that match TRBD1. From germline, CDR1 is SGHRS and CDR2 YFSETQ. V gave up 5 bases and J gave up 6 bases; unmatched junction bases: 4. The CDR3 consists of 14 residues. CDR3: CASSRGTGDEKLFF. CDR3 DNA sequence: TGCGCCAGCAGTAGAGGGACAGGGGATGAAAAACTGTTTTTT.

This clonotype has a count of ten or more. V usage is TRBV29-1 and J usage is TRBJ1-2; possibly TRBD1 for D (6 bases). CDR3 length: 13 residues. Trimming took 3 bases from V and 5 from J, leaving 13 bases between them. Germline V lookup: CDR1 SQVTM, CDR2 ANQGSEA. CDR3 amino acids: CSVDLQGGYGYTF. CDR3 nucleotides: TGCAGCGTTGACCTACAGGGAGGGTATGGCTACACCTTC.

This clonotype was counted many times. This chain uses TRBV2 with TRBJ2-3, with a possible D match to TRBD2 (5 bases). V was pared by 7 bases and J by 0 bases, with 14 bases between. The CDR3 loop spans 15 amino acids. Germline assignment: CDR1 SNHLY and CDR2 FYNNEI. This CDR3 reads CASTSRVSSTDTQYF. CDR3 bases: TGTGCCAGCACTTCGAGGGTGTCTAGCACAGATACGCAGTATTTT. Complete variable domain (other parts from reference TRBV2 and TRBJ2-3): EPEVTQTPSHQVTQMGQEVILRCVPISNHLYFYWYRQILGQKVEFLVSFYNNEISEKSEIFDDQFSVERPDGSNFTLKIRSTKLEDSAMYFCASTSRVSSTDTQYFGPGTRLTVL.